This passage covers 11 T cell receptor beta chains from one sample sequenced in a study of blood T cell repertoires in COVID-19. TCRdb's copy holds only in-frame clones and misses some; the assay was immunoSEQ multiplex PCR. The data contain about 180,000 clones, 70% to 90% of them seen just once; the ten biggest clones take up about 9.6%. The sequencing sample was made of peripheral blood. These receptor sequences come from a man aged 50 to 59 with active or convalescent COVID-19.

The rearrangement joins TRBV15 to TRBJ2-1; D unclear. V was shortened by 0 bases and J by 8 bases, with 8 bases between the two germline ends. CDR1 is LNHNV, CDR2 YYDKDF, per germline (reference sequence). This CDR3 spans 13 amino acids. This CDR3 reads CATSRDLPDEQFF. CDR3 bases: TGTGCCACCAGCAGAGATCTCCCGGATGAGCAGTTCTTC.

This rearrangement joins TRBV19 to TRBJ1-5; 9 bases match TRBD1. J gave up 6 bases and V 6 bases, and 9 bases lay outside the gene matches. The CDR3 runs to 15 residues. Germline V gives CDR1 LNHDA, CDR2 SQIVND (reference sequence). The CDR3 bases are TGTGCCAGTAGAGGGGACAGGGAGTGGGGTCAGCCCCAGCATTTT. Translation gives CASRGDREWGQPQHF.

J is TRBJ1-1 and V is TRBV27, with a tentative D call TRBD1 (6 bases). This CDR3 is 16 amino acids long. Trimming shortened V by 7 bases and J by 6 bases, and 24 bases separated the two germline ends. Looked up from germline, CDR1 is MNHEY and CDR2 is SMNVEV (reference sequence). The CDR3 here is CASTSGGLVSRPEAFF. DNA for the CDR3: TGTGCCAGCACCTCGGGGGGGCTAGTTTCGCGCCCTGAAGCTTTCTTT.

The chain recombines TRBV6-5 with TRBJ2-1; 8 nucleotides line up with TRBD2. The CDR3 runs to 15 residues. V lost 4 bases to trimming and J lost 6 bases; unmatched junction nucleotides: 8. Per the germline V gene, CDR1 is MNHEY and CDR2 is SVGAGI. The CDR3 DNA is TGTGCCAGCAGTTCCCCGGGACTAGTTTTCAATGAGCAGTTCTTC. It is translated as CASSSPGLVFNEQFF.

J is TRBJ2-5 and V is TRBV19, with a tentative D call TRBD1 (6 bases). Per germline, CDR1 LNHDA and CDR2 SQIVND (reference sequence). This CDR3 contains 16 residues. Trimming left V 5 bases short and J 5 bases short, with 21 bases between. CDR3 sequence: CASSPTGTSSWETQYF. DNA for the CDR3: TGTGCCAGTAGTCCGACCGGGACATCATCTTGGGAGACCCAGTACTTC.

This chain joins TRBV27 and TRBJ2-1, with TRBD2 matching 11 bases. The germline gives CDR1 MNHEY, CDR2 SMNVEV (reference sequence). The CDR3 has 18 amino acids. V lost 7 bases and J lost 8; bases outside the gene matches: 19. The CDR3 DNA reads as TGTGCCAGCAACACTGGGCTAGCGGGGGGCGGGGGATTCTATGAGCAGTTCTTC. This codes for CASNTGLAGGGGFYEQFF.

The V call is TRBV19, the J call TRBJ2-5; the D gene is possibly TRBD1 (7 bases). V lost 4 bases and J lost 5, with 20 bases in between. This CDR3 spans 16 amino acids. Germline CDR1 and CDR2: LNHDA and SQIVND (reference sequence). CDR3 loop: CASSTTNLRGRETQYF. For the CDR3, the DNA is TGTGCCAGTAGTACCACCAATCTCAGGGGGAGGGAGACCCAGTACTTC.

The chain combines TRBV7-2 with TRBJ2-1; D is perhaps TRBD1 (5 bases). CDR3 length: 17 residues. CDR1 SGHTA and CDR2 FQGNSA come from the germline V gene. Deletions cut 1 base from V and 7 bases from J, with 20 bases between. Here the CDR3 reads CASSLEGHPVLGNEQFF. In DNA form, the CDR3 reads TGTGCCAGCAGCTTAGAGGGGCACCCCGTTTTGGGGAATGAGCAGTTCTTC.

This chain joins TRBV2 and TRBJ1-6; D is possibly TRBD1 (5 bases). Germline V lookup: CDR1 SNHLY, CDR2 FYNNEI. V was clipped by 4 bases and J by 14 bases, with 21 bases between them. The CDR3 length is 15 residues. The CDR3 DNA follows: TGTGCCAGCAGTGCGATGGCGGGACCCCAAATCACCCTCCACTTT. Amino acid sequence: CASSAMAGPQITLHF. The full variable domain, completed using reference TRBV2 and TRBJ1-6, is EPEVTQTPSHQVTQMGQEVILRCVPISNHLYFYWYRQILGQKVEFLVSFYNNEISEKSEIFDDQFSVERPDGSNFTLKIRSTKLEDSAMYFCASSAMAGPQITLHFGNGTRLTVT.

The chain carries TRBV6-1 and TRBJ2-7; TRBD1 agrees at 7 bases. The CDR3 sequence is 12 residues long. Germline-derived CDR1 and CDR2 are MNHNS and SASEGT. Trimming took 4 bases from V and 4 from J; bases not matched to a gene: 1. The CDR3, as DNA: TGTGCCAGCAGTGGGGACAGATACGAGCAGTACTTC. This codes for CASSGDRYEQYF.

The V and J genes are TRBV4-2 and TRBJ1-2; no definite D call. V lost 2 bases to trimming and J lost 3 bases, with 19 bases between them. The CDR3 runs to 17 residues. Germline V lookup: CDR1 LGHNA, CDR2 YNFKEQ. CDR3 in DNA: TGTGCCAGCAGCCAATATGTGGGTAGGGAGGGAGACTATGGCTACACCTTC. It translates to CASSQYVGREGDYGYTF.